This T cell receptor beta chain originates from a study of control samples from healthy donors and cancer patients. Clones were read by immunoSEQ multiplex PCR, and TCRdb kept only the in-frame ones, dropping some. Counted here are 40,000 to 60,000 clones, 88% occurring once; the ten biggest clones make up 40%. This CDR3 spans 15 amino acids. Trimming cost V 5 bases and J 4 bases; bases outside gene matches: 6. CDR1 and CDR2 from the germline V gene are MDHEN and SYDVKM. This rearrangement joins TRBV28 to TRBJ1-5, with TRBD1 matching 9 bases. The specimen was PBMCs. This receptor was obtained from a man aged 50-60 years with head and neck cancer. The CDR3 region has the DNA TGTGCCAGCAGTCCCCCGGGACAGGGTAATCAGCCCCAGCATTTT. As protein: CASSPPGQGNQPQHF.